A single T cell receptor beta chain is shown here with its context. TCRdb recomputed calls from the RT-PCR reads with MiXCR, one row per CDR3 protein. This table holds 650,000 to 800,000 distinct CDR3 sequences, approximately 14% found once. Trimming pared 7 bases from V and 4 bases from J, leaving 17 bases between. Germline V gene sequence: CDR1 LGHDT, CDR2 YNNKEL (reference sequence). CDR3 length equals 15 residues. This rearrangement joins TRBV3-1 to TRBJ1-3; D is unresolved. The source material was memory CD4+ T cells from blood. The origin of this receptor is a female donor in good health, serving as a healthy control. CDR3 protein: CASTPSGEKGNTIYF. Here the CDR3 DNA reads TGTGCCAGCACCCCAAGTGGGGAGAAGGGAAACACCATATATTTT.